The T cell receptor (beta chain) described here comes from a study of blood T cell repertoires in COVID-19 (dated by TCRdb to 2019 to 2021). Regarding the complete study: The collaborator samples originated in the United States, Italy and Spain and spanned the acute and convalescent phases of COVID-19. The prospective study material was composed of cDNA or gDNA derived from T cells, B-cell-depleted T cells, or PBMCs. The sample metadata nearly always contained a de-identified subject ID, COVID-19 status, age in years and sex. Where HLA class I and class II types were available, the types were taken from metadata supplied by the sample provider, not from assay-based typing. Samples were obtained from the ongoing ImmuneRACE study (first 160 participants) and from approximately 1,200 subjects provided by 6 global collaborators. The dataset comprised deeply sampled blood TCRbeta repertoires from subjects exposed to, actively infected with, or recovered from COVID-19. A freely available public database, intended as a resource for researchers studying the immune response to SARS-CoV-2, is where the repertoires were released.

In the germline V gene (reference sequence), CDR1 corresponds to SEHNR and CDR2 to FQNEAQ. From the cysteine up to the phenylalanine, the CDR3 has a length of 12 residues. The DNA shown is the 36-base CDR3, in frame from base 1. Trimming takes 5 bases from V and 6 bases from J, and the germline ends sit 8 bases apart. General conclusions and limits of the study: Clinical and demographic metadata were provided uncurated, with the amount varying by source and participant.

The collaborating institutions used their own protocols to collect whole blood in K2EDTA tubes. For TCRbeta analysis, collaborators shipped samples in one of three forms: frozen whole blood, isolated PBMCs, or DNA extracted from either of those sample types. The immunoSEQ Assay, a bias-controlled multiplex PCR, was used to amplify TCRbeta CDR3 regions from genomic DNA. For the original study's pipeline: The number of nucleated cells in each sample was estimated by amplification of reference gene primers within the assay. Sequence reads were collapsed and filtered to measure the absolute abundance of every unique TCRbeta CDR3 rearrangement. For each sample, productive Simpson clonality was calculated by taking the square root of Simpson's diversity index across productive rearrangements. Entries here come from immuneACCESS through TCRdb and include only in-frame sequences with V and J called. Some clones fail to appear in such tables; in the studies checked, an unresolved V gene covers under half of the shortfall, and the cause of the remainder is unknown. The V and J calls and the clone size are those of that table, but D and trimming were determined from the DNA. For this sample there are 65,000 to 100,000 clones; approximately 90% appear just once. The ten largest clones represent approximately 8.9% of the sample.

As to this clone: The target of this receptor is not known. There are no base qualities to consult, and no much larger clone falls within one base.

This TCR was recovered from a man aged 50 or older with acute or convalescent COVID-19. Sequenced: peripheral blood. The receptor chain draws on TRBV7-9 and TRBJ1-5, with the D segment identity uncertain. In nucleotide form, the sequence is TGTGCCAGCAGCAGTACTACTCAGCCCCAGCATTTT. Its protein is CASSSTTQPQHF.